The TCR beta chain under discussion was sequenced for a study of shared clonotypes between healthy human individuals. Profiling relied on immunoSEQ multiplex PCR, and the TCRdb table lists in-frame clones only, not all of them. The data contain about 2,200,000 clones, 90% to 95% of them singletons. Terminally differentiated effector memory CD45RA+ cells were excluded from the naive CD8 cells, which were CD45RO-negative and positively selected for CCR7. This clone has just one count. This CDR3 is built from 16 residues. With V trimmed by 5 bases and J by 4 bases, 14 bases remained unmatched. Germline assignment: CDR1 MDHEN and CDR2 SYDVKM.

The receptor comes from a man aged 18 to 30 in good health. Some clones in this sample may be carry-over from other donors' samples. This chain connects TRBV28 to TRBJ2-7; 7 positions agree with TRBD1. Source material: naive CD8+ T cells from PBMCs. The CDR3 sequence: CASSDGTEDKYYEQYF. The CDR3 DNA sequence: TGTGCCAGCAGTGATGGGACAGAGGATAAGTATTACGAGCAGTACTTC. Using reference TRBV28 and TRBJ2-7 for the parts outside the CDR3, the full variable domain is DVKVTQSSRYLVKRTGEKVFLECVQDMDHENMFWYRQDPGLGLRLIYFSYDVKMKEKGDIPEGYSVSREKKERFSLILESASTNQTSMYLCASSDGTEDKYYEQYFGPGTRLTVT.